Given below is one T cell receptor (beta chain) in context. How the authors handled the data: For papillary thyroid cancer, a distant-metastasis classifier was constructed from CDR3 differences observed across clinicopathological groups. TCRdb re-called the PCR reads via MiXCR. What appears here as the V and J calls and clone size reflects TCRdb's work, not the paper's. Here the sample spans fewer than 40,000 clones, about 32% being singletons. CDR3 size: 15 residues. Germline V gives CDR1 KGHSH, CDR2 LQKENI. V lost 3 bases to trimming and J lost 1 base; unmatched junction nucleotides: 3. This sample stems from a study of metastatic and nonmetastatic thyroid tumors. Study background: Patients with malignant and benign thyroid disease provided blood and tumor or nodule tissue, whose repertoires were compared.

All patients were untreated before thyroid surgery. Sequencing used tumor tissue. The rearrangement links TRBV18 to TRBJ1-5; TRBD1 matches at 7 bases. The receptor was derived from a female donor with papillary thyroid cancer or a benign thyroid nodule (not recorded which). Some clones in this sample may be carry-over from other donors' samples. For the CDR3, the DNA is TGTGCCAGCTCACCGGGGACAGTGAGCAATCAGCCCCAGCATTTT. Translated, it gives CASSPGTVSNQPQHF.